The 9 T cell receptor beta chains reported below all come from one sample, sequenced in a study of T cells after yellow fever vaccination. TCRdb passed the 5' RACE reads through MiXCR, listing each CDR3 protein once. The repertoire holds some 390,000 distinct CDR3 sequences, with approximately 6% as singletons. The source was PBMCs, collected 5 days after the yellow fever booster vaccination. The receptors were sampled from a man aged 30 to 45 who received the YFV17D yellow fever vaccine.

The chain joins TRBV5-1 to TRBJ2-3; D remains unclear. Germline values: CDR1 SGHRS, CDR2 YFSETQ. The CDR3 is 12 residues long. The V end was cut by 7 bases, the J end by 0 bases, with 6 bases between. CDR3 DNA: TGCGCCAGCCTCGACAGCACAGATACGCAGTATTTT. This sequence encodes CASLDSTDTQYF.

This clonotype has only a few counts. The V gene is TRBV18, the J gene TRBJ2-7, with D possibly matching TRBD1 (6 bases). The ends were cut back, 3 bases at V and 5 bases at J, with 14 bases in the middle. Germline loops: CDR1 KGHSH, CDR2 LQKENI. This CDR3 spans 14 amino acids. CDR3 DNA sequence: TGTGCCAGCTCACCGAGCGAGGACAGCCACGAGCAGTACTTC. This gives the protein CASSPSEDSHEQYF.

This clonotype occurred many times. V and J are TRBV5-5 and TRBJ2-7; D is unclear. Looked up from germline, CDR1 is SGHKS and CDR2 is YYEKEE (reference sequence). Trimming removed 1 base from V and 7 bases from J, with 12 bases in between. The CDR3 covers 13 residues. CDR3 sequence reads: CASSLFSVGEQYF. CDR3 nucleotide sequence: TGTGCCAGCAGCTTGTTCAGTGTTGGGGAGCAGTACTTC.

This clonotype was picked up many times. V gene TRBV5-1 combines with J gene TRBJ2-2; a weak D match, TRBD1 (6 bases). Germline V gene data show CDR1 as SGHRS and CDR2 as YFSETQ. CDR3 size: 16 residues. V lost 6 bases to trimming and J lost 1 base, with 16 bases between them. The CDR3 DNA follows: TGCGCCAGCAATTCCCGACAGGCGTTGAACACCGGGGAGCTGTTTTTT. Its translation: CASNSRQALNTGELFF.

The chain combines TRBV5-1 with TRBJ2-7; possible D gene TRBD2, 5 bases. Germline-derived CDR1 and CDR2 are SGHRS and YFSETQ. The V end was cut by 8 bases, the J end by 5 bases, with 11 bases between. The CDR3 length is 11 residues. CDR3 loop: CASRTGDEQYF. CDR3 DNA sequence: TGCGCCAGTCGGACTGGGGACGAGCAGTACTTC.

The chain joins TRBV5-1 to TRBJ2-7; 16 nucleotides align to TRBD2. This CDR3 comprises 18 residues. The V gene's germline CDR1 is SGHRS and CDR2 YFSETQ. V lost 4 bases and J lost 1; bases outside the gene matches: 8. The CDR3 nucleotides are TGCGCCAGCAGCCTAGGGACTAGCGGGAGGGCCGGGTCCTACGAGCAGTACTTC. Translated, it gives CASSLGTSGRAGSYEQYF. The variable domain in full, with the rest retrieved from reference TRBV5-1 and TRBJ2-7, is KAGVTQTPRYLIKTRGQQVTLSCSPISGHRSVSWYQQTPGQGLQFLFEYFSETQRNKGNFPGRFSGRQFSNSRSEMNVSTLELGDSALYLCASSLGTSGRAGSYEQYFGPGTRLTVT.

This clonotype has only a few counts. This chain connects TRBV11-2 to TRBJ2-2; D is uncertain. Trimming left V 6 bases short and J 4 bases short, with 12 bases between. Germline V lookup: CDR1 SGHAT, CDR2 FQNNGV. The CDR3 consists of 14 residues. The CDR3: CASSSLRTTGELFF. The CDR3 nucleotides are TGTGCCAGCAGTTCCCTGCGGACCACCGGGGAGCTGTTTTTT.

The gene calls are TRBV20-1 and TRBJ1-1, with a tentative D call TRBD1 (5 bases). Germline assignment: CDR1 DFQATT and CDR2 SNEGSKA (reference sequence). Trimming left V 3 bases short and J 1 base short, with 12 bases between. The CDR3 totals 14 residues. The CDR3 loop reads CSARTDGGNTEAFF. The DNA of the CDR3 is TGCAGTGCTAGGACAGACGGGGGGAACACTGAAGCTTTCTTT.

This clonotype was picked up many times. This chain uses TRBV2 with TRBJ1-5, with D maybe TRBD1 (6 bases). Trimming removed 5 bases at V and 5 bases at J, with 13 bases between. The germline CDR1 and CDR2 sequences are SNHLY and FYNNEI. The CDR3 is 14 residues long. Written as DNA, the CDR3 is TGTGCCAGCAGTTTACGGACAGTCGATCAGCCCCAGCATTTT. Translating it yields CASSLRTVDQPQHF.